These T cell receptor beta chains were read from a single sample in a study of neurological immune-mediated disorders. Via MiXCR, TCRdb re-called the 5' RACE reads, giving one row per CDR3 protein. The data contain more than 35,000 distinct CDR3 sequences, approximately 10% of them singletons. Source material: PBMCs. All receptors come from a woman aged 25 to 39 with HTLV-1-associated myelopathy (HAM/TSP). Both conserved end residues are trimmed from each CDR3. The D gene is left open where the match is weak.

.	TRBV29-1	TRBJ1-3	SVVGVGGNTIY
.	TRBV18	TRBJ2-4	ASSPPDSLVLAKNIQY
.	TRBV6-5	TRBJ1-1	ASSYSREIAF
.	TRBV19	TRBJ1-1	ATGLVGTEAF
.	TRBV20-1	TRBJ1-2	SAYDILGGYT
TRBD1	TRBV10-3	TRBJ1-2	AIRRDRGDYGYT
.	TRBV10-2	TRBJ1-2	ASSVDRSGYT
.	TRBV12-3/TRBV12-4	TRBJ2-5	ASSSQDTQY
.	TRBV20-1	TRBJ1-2	SAINGYT
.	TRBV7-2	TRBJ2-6	ASSQGGSGANVLT
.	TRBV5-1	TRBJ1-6	ASSLGQRNSPLH
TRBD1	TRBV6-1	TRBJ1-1	ASSEVGTGGAEAF
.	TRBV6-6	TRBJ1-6	ASSYDPGQNSPLH
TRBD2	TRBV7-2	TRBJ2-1	ASSSRLAKNEQF
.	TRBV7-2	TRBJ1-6	ASSQGQYNSPLH
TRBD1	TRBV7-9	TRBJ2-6	ASSFPRTGKLTGANVLT
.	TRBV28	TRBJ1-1	ASRAGGKNTEAF
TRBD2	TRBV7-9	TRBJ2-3	ASSADLGLAGGTQY
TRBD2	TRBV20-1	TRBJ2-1	SALNSGGASDEQF
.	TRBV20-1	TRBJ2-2	SARPGVGELF
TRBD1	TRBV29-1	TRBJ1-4	SGGTVNEKLF
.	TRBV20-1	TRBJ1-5	SAIDRYSNQPQH
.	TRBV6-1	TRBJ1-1	ASRKGGLGTEAF